The source of this TCR beta chain is a study of blood T cell repertoires in COVID-19. As for the study in general: PBMCs, B-cell-depleted T cells, or T cells were the source of the cDNA or gDNA that made up the material.

Residents of under 25 US areas, aged about 18 to 95 years, made up the participants. Trimming took off 4 bases at V and 4 bases at J, with 11 bases between the two ends. Germline V gene sequence: CDR1 SGHTA, CDR2 FQGNSA. The CDR3 extends over 14 amino acids. Original processing methods: Estimates of nucleated cell counts were drawn from the amplification of reference gene primers. Profiling relied on immunoSEQ multiplex PCR, and the TCRdb table lists in-frame clones only, not all of them. The V and J calls and the clone size are those of that table, but D and trimming were determined from the DNA. The table includes 200,000 to 250,000 clones, around 86% detected once.

Sequencing used PBMCs or T cells enriched from blood (not recorded which). The sequence derives from a man in his thirties or forties in a cohort exposed to, infected with or recovered from COVID-19 (not recorded which). The chain combines TRBV7-2 with TRBJ1-3; D unclear. CDR3 nucleotides: TGTGCCAGCAGCTCAAGCCGGGTCGGAAACACCATATATTTT. Its protein product is CASSSSRVGNTIYF. The entire variable domain, with the rest obtained from reference TRBV7-2 and TRBJ1-3, is as follows: GAGVSQSPSNKVTEKGKDVELRCDPISGHTALYWYRQSLGQGLEFLIYFQGNSAPDKSGLPSDRFSAERTGGSVSTLTIQRTQQEDSAVYLCASSSSRVGNTIYFGEGSWLTVV.